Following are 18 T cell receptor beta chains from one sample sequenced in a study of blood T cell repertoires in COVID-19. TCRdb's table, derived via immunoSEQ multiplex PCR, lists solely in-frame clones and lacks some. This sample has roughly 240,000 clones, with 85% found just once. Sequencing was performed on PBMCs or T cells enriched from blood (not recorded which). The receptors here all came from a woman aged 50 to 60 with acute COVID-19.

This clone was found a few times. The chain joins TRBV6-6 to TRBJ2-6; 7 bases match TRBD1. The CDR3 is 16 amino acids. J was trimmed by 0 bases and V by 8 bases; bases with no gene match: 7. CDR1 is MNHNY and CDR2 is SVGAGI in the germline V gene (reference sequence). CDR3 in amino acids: CASGTARSSGANVLTF. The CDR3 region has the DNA TGTGCCAGCGGGACAGCCCGAAGCTCTGGGGCCAACGTCCTGACTTTC.

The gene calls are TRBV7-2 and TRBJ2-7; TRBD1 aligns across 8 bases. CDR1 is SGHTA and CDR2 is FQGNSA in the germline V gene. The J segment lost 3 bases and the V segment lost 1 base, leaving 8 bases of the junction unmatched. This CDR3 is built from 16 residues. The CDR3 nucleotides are TGTGCCAGCAGCTTAGGAGGGACAGGAAGGGTCTACGAGCAGTACTTC. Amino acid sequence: CASSLGGTGRVYEQYF.

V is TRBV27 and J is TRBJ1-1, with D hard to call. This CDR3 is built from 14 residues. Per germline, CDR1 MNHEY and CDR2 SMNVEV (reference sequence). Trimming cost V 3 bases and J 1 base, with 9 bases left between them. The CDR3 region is CASSFGLGNTEAFF. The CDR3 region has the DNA TGTGCCAGCAGTTTCGGGTTAGGGAACACTGAAGCTTTCTTT.

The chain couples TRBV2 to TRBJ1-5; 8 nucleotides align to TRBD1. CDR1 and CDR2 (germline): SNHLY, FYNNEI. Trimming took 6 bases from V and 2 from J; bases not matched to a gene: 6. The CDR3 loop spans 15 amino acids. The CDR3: CASSYRTGRNQPQHF. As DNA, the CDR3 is TGTGCCAGCAGCTACCGGACAGGGCGCAATCAGCCCCAGCATTTT.

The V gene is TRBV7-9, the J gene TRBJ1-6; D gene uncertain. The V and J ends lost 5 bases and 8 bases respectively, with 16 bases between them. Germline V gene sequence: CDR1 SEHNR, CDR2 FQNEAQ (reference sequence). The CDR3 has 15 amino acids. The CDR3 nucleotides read TGTGCCAGCAGCCCTAATTTGATCTCGGATTCACCCCTCCACTTT. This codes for CASSPNLISDSPLHF.

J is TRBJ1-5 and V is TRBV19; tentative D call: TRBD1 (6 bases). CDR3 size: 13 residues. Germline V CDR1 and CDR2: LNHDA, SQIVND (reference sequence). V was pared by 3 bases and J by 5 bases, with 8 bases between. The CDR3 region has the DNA TGTGCCAGTAGTATTCAGGGGTATCAGCCCCAGCATTTT. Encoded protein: CASSIQGYQPQHF.

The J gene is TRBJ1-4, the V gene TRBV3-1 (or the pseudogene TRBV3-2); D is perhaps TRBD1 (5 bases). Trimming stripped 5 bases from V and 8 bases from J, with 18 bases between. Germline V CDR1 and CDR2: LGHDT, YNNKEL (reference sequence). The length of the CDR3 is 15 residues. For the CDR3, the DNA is TGTGCCAGCAGCGCCCGGCGGCAGGGTAGAGAAAAACTGTTTTTT. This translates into CASSARRQGREKLFF.

The CDR3 spells CASSPGTGQFNEKLFF. DNA for the CDR3: TGTGCCAGCAGCCCCGGCACCGGACAGTTCAATGAAAAACTGTTTTTT. This chain uses TRBV7-9 with TRBJ1-4; D perhaps matches TRBD1 (6 bases). This CDR3 is 16 amino acids long. Trimming took 5 bases from V and 5 from J, leaving 18 bases between them. Germline V gene lookup returns CDR1 SEHNR and CDR2 FQNEAQ (reference sequence).

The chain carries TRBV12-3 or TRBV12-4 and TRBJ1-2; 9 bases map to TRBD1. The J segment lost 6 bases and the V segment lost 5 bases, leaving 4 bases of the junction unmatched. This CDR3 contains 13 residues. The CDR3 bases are TGTGCCAGCAGTCCGTACAGGGGGCATGGCTACACCTTC. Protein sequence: CASSPYRGHGYTF.

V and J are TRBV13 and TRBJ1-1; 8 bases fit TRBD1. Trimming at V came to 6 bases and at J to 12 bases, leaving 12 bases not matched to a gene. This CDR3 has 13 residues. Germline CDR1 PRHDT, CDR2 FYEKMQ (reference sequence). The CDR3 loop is CASRSTGASYPFF. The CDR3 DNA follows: TGTGCCAGCAGGTCGACAGGGGCGTCGTATCCTTTCTTT.

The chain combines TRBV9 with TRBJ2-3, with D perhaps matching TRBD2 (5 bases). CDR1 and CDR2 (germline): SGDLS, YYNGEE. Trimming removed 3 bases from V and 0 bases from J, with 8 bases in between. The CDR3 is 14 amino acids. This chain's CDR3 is CASSEGSSTDTQYF. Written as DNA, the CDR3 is TGTGCCAGCAGCGAAGGGAGTAGCACAGATACGCAGTATTTT.

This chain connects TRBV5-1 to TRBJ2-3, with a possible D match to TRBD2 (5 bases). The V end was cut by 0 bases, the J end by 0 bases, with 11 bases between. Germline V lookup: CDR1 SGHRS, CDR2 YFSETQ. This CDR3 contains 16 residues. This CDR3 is CASSLVLGGSTDTQYF. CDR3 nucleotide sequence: TGCGCCAGCAGCTTGGTCCTTGGCGGGAGCACAGATACGCAGTATTTT.

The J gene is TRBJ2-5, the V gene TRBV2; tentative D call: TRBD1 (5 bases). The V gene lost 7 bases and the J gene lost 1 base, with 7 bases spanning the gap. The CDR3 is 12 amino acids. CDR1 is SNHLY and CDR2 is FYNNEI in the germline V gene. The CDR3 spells CASNQGQETQYF. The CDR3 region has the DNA TGTGCCAGCAATCAGGGCCAAGAGACCCAGTACTTC.

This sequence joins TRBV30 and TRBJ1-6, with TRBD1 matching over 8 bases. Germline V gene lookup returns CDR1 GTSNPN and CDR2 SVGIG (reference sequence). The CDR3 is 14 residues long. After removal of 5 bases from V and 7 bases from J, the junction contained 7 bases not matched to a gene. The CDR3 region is CAWGRDRLNSPLHF. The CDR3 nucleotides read TGTGCCTGGGGCCGGGACAGGCTGAATTCACCCCTCCACTTT.

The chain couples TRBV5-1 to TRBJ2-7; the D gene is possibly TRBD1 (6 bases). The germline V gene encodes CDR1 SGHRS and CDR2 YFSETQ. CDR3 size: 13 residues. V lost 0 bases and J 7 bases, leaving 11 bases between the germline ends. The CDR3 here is CASSLAQGGEQYF. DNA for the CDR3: TGCGCCAGCAGCTTGGCACAGGGTGGTGAGCAGTACTTC.

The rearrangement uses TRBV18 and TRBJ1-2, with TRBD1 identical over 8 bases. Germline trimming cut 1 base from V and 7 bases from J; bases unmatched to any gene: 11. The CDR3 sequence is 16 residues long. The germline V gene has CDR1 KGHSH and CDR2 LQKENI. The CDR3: CASSPLGTGDFFGYTF. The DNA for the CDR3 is TGTGCCAGCTCACCACTTGGGACAGGCGACTTTTTTGGCTACACCTTC.

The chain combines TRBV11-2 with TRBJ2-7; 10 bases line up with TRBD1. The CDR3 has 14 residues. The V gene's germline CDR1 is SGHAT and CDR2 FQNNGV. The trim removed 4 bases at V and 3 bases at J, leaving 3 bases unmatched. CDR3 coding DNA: TGTGCCAGCAGCTCCGGGACAGGGGACTACGAGCAGTACTTC. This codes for CASSSGTGDYEQYF.

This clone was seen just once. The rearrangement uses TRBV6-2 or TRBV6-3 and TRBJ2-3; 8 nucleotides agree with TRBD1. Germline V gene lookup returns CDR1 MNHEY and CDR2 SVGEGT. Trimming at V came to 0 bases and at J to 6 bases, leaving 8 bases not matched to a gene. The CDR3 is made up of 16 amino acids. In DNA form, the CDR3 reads TGTGCCAGCAGTTACTCGACTCGTCCAGGGGGCGATACGCAGTATTTT. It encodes CASSYSTRPGGDTQYF.